This T cell receptor (beta chain) was found in a study of T cell responses to AZD1222 COVID-19 vaccine. Per the germline V gene, CDR1 is SGHVS and CDR2 is FQNEAQ. The CDR3 has 15 amino acids. V dropped 5 bases and J dropped 10; count of bases not matched to a gene: 10. The table came from immunoSEQ multiplex PCR; TCRdb's copy has only in-frame clones and leaves some out. The repertoire holds roughly 130,000 clones, with approximately 88% as singletons. The chain combines TRBV7-8 with TRBJ1-6, with 8 bases aligning to TRBD1. The sequences come from peripheral blood, collected on day 0 of AZD1222 vaccination. This clonotype originated in an adult in good health. CDR3 DNA: TGTGCCAGCAGCGGACGGACAGGGAAGGAATCACCCCTCCACTTT. The encoded protein is CASSGRTGKESPLHF. Combining the CDR3 with reference TRBV7-8 and TRBJ1-6 gives the whole variable domain GAGVSQSPRYKVAKRGQDVALRCDPISGHVSLFWYQQALGQGPEFLTYFQNEAQLDKSGLPSDRFFAERPEGSVSTLKIQRTQQEDSAVYLCASSGRTGKESPLHFGNGTRLTVT.